This paragraph reports one T cell receptor (beta chain). The target antigen is unknown. These data are taken from a study of graft-versus-host responses after intestinal transplantation. Study overall: Recipients had transplants, and these were multivisceral, liver-intestinal, or isolated intestinal. Induction using anti-thymocyte globulin, followed by tacrolimus and steroids for two to three years, was given to all recipients.

V lost 1 base and J 2 bases, leaving 10 bases between the germline ends. In germline, CDR1 is SGHRS, CDR2 YFSETQ. The CDR3 covers 15 residues. Repertoires were generated with immunoSEQ multiplex PCR, while TCRdb's copy carries only in-frame clones and drops some. Seen here are roughly 99,000 clones, approximately 90% observed once, and the top ten hold about 0.072%. Study-wide results and caveats: Ileal or blood samples showed some GvH clones first, and such clones were also found in recipient marrow. Early HvG declines after transplant were associated with peak circulating GvH clone levels.

This clonotype originated in a human donor who was the organ donor for an intestinal transplant. The source was unstimulated CD8+ T cells sorted from spleen or lymph node cells, collected before transplant. J is TRBJ2-1 and V is TRBV5-1; possibly TRBD2 for D (6 bases). CDR3 in amino acids: CASSLTAGPYNEQFF. As DNA, the CDR3 is TGCGCCAGCAGCTTGACAGCGGGTCCCTACAATGAGCAGTTCTTC.